This T cell receptor (beta chain) stems from a study of patients and donors after allogeneic stem cell transplantation. TCRdb processed the RT-PCR reads anew with MiXCR; each CDR3 protein has one entry. Of roughly 940,000 distinct CDR3 sequences in the sample, under 20% were seen once. A few counts support this clonotype. The germline CDR1 and CDR2 sequences are MGHRA and YSYEKL. Trimming shortened V by 0 bases and J by 6 bases, and 14 bases separated the two germline ends. The CDR3 extends over 16 amino acids. Sequencing was performed on blood, either unsorted or a sorted T cell fraction (not recorded which). The chain recombines TRBV4-1 with TRBJ1-4; D is undetermined. This clonotype was obtained from a human donor who was either an allogeneic HSCT recipient or a stem cell or donor lymphocyte infusion donor (not recorded which). It is not recorded whose cells these are; they may come from a transplant donor. The CDR3 reads CASSQESTVMDEKLFF. For the CDR3, the DNA is TGCGCCAGCAGCCAAGAATCTACAGTCATGGATGAAAAACTGTTTTTT.